This T cell receptor (beta chain) appears in the sequencing data of a study of control samples from healthy donors and cancer patients. Germline V gene data show CDR1 as SEHNR and CDR2 as FQNEAQ (reference sequence). The length of the CDR3 is 13 residues. With 1 base removed from V and 4 bases from J, the gap between germline ends came to 7 bases. Produced via immunoSEQ multiplex PCR; TCRdb's table is partial and in-frame only. This table has some 130,000 clones, about 92% appearing once. The chain joins TRBV7-9 to TRBJ1-1; no clear D. Sequences were obtained from blood. The source of this sequence is a woman aged 50 to 60 in good health. DNA of the CDR3: TGTGCCAGCAGCTTAGGGGCGGCCACTGAAGCTTTCTTT. Its translation: CASSLGAATEAFF.